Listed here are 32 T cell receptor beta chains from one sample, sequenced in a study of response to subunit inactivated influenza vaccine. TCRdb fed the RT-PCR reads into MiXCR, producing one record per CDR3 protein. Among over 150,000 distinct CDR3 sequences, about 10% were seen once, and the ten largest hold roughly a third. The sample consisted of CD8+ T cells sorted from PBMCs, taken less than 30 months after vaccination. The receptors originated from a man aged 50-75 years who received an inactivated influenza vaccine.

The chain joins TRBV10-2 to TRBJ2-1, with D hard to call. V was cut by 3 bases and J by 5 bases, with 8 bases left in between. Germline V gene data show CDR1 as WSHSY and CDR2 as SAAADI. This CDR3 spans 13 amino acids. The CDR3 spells CASSDSTDNEQFF. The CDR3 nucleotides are TGCGCCAGCAGTGATTCGACCGACAATGAGCAGTTCTTC.

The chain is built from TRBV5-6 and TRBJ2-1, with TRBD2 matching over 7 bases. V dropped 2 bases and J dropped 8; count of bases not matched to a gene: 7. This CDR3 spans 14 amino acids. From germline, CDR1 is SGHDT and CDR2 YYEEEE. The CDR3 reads CASSLAGSGDEQFF. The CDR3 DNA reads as TGTGCCAGCAGCTTAGCGGGGAGTGGGGATGAGCAGTTCTTC.

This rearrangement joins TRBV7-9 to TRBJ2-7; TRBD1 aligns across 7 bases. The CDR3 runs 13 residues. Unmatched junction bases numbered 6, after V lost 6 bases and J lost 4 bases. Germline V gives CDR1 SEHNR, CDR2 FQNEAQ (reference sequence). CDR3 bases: TGTGCCAGCAGTCCACAGGGGAGATACGAGCAGTACTTC. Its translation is CASSPQGRYEQYF.

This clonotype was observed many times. The CDR3 DNA reads TGTGCCAACTACTCAAGGGGTTATAGCAATCAGCCCCAGCATTTT. This encodes CANYSRGYSNQPQHF. The chain has TRBV6-2 or TRBV6-3 and TRBJ1-5; possibly TRBD1 for D (5 bases). Germline assignment: CDR1 MNHEY and CDR2 SVGEGT. The CDR3 runs to 15 residues. V lost 10 bases and J lost 0, with 16 bases in between.

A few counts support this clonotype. The CDR3 here is CASSPTGEGGSYEQYF. DNA for the CDR3: TGTGCCAGCAGCCCAACAGGGGAGGGGGGCTCCTACGAGCAGTACTTC. This chain uses TRBV7-3 with TRBJ2-7; perhaps D is TRBD1 or TRBD2 (7 bases each). This CDR3 comprises 16 residues. V was shortened by 5 bases and J by 0 bases, with 17 bases between the two germline ends. Germline lookup yields CDR1 SGHTA and CDR2 FQGTGA.

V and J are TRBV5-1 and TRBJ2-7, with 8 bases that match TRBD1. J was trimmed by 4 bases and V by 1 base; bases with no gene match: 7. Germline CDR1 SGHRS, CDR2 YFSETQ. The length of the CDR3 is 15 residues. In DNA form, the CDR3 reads TGCGCCAGCAGCTTGCCCTTGACAGGGGAGTACGAGCAGTACTTC. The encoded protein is CASSLPLTGEYEQYF.

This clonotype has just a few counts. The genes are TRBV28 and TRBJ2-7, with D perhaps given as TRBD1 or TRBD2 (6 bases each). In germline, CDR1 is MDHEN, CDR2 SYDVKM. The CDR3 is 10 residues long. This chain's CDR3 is CPGGGDEQYF. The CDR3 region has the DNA TGTCCCGGGGGCGGGGACGAGCAGTACTTC.

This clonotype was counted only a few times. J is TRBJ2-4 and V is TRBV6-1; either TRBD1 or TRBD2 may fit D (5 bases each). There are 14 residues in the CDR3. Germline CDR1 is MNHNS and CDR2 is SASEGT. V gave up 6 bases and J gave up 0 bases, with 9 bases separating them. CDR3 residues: CASRGTGAKNIQYF. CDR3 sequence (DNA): TGTGCCAGCAGGGGGACGGGAGCCAAAAACATTCAGTACTTC.

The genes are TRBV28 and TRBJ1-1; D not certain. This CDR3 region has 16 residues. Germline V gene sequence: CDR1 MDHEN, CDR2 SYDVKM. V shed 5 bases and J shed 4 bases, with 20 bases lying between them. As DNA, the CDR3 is TGTGCCAGCAGTGCCCCCTTTCCCCCGGGAGGCACTGAAGCTTTCTTT. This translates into CASSAPFPPGGTEAFF.

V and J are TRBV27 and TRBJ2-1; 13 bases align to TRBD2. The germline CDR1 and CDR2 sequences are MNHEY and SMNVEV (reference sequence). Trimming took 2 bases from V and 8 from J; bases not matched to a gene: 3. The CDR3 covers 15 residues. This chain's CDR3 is CASSLIGLAGDEQFF. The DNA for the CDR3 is TGTGCCAGCAGTTTAATTGGACTAGCGGGGGATGAGCAGTTCTTC.

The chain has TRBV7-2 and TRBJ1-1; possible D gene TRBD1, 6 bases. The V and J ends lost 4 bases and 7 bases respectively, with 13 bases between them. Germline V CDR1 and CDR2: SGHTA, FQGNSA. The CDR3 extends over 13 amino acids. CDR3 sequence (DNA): TGTGCCAGCAGCTATTTCCAGGGGCATGAAGCTTTCTTT. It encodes CASSYFQGHEAFF. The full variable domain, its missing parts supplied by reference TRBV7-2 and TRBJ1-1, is GAGVSQSPSNKVTEKGKDVELRCDPISGHTALYWYRQSLGQGLEFLIYFQGNSAPDKSGLPSDRFSAERTGGSVSTLTIQRTQQEDSAVYLCASSYFQGHEAFFGQGTRLTVV.

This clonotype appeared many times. As DNA, the CDR3 is TGTGCCAGCAGTTTATCTCGGACACCGAACACTGAAGCTTTCTTT. Protein product: CASSLSRTPNTEAFF. The chain uses TRBV27 and TRBJ1-1; perhaps TRBD1 as D (5 bases). The CDR3 loop spans 15 amino acids. V was cut by 0 bases and J by 1 base, with 9 bases left in between. The germline CDR1 and CDR2 sequences are MNHEY and SMNVEV (reference sequence).

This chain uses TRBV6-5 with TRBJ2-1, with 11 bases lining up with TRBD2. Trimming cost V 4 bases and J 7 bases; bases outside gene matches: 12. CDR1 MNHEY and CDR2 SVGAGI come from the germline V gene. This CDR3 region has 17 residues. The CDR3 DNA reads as TGTGCCAGCAGTTCCACAGGGCCTAGCGGGGGGTTGAATGAGCAGTTCTTC. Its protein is CASSSTGPSGGLNEQFF.

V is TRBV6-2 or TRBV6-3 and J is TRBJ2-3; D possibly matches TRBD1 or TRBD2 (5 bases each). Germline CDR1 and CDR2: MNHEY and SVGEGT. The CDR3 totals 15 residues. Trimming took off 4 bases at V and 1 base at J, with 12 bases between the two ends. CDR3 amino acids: CASSSGPRGTDTQYF. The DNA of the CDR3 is TGTGCCAGCAGTTCGGGACCGCGGGGCACAGATACGCAGTATTTT.

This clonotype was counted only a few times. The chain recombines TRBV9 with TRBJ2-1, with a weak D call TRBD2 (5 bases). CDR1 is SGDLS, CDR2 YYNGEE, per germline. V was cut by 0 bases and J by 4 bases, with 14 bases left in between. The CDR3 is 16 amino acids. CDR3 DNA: TGTGCCAGCAGCGTAGTTGCGGGTCTAGGGTACAATGAGCAGTTCTTC. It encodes CASSVVAGLGYNEQFF.

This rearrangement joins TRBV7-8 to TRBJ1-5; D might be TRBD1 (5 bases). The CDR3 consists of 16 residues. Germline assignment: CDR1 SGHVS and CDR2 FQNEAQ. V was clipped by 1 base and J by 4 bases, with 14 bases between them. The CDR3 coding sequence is TGTGCCAGCAGCTTAGAGGGACGGGCCCTTAATCAGCCCCAGCATTTT. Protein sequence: CASSLEGRALNQPQHF. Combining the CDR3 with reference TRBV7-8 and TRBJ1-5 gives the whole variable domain GAGVSQSPRYKVAKRGQDVALRCDPISGHVSLFWYQQALGQGPEFLTYFQNEAQLDKSGLPSDRFFAERPEGSVSTLKIQRTQQEDSAVYLCASSLEGRALNQPQHFGDGTRLSIL.

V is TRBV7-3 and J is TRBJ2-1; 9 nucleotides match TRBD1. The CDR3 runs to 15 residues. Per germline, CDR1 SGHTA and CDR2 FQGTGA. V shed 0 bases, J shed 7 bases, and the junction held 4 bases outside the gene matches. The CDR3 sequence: CASSLTGQGRNEQFF. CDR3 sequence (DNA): TGTGCCAGCAGCTTAACAGGACAGGGGAGGAATGAGCAGTTCTTC.

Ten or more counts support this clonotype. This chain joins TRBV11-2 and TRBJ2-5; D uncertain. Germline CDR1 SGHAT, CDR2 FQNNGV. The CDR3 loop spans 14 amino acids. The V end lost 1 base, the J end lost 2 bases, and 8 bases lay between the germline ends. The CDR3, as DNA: TGTGCCAGCAGCTTAGTCGGCAGACAAGAGACCCAGTACTTC. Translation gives CASSLVGRQETQYF. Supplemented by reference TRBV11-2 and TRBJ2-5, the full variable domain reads EAGVAQSPRYKIIEKRQSVAFWCNPISGHATLYWYQQILGQGPKLLIQFQNNGVVDDSQLPKDRFSAERLKGVDSTLKIQPAKLEDSAVYLCASSLVGRQETQYFGPGTRLLVL.

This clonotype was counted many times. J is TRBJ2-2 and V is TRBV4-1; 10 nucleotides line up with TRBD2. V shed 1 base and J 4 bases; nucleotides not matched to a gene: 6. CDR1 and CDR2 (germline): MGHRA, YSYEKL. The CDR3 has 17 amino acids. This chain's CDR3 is CASSQALAGVGTGELFF. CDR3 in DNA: TGCGCCAGCAGCCAAGCCCTAGCGGGAGTCGGCACCGGGGAGCTGTTTTTT.

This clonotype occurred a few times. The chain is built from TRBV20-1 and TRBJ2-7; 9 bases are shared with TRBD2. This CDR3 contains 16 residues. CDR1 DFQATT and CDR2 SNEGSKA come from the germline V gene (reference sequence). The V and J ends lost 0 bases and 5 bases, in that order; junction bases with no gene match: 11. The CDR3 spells CSARDFFSGSGNEQYF. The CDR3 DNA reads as TGCAGTGCTAGAGATTTTTTTAGCGGGAGTGGAAACGAGCAGTACTTC.

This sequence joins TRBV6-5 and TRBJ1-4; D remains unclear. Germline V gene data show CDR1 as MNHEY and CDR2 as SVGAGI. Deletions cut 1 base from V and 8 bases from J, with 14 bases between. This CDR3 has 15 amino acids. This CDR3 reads CASSYFGKDGEKLFF. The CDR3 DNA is TGTGCCAGCAGTTACTTTGGGAAGGATGGAGAAAAACTGTTTTTT.

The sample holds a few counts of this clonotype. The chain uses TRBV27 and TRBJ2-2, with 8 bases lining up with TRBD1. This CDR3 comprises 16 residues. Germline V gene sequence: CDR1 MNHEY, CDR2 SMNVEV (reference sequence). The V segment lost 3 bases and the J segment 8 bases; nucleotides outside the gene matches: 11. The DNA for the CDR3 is TGTGCCAGCAGTTTTACAGGGGGAATAGGAGAGGGGGAGCTGTTTTTT. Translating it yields CASSFTGGIGEGELFF.

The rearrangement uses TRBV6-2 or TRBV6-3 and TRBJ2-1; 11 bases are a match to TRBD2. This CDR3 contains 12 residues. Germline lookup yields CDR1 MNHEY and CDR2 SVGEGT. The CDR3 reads CGLLAGVNEQFF. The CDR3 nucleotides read TGTGGATTACTAGCGGGAGTGAATGAGCAGTTCTTC.

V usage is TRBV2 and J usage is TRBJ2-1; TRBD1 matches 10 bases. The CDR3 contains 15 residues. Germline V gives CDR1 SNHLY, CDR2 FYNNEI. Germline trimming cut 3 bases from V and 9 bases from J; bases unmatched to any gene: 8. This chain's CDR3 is CASSERQGAFGEQFF. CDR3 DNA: TGTGCCAGCAGTGAGAGACAGGGGGCGTTTGGTGAGCAGTTCTTC.

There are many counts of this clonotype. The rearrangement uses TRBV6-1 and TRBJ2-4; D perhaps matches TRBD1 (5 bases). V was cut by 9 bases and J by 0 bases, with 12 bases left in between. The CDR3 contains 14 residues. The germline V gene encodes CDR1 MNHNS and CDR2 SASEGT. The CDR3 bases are TGTGCCAGTCGAGACAGACTAGCCAAAAACATTCAGTACTTC. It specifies CASRDRLAKNIQYF.

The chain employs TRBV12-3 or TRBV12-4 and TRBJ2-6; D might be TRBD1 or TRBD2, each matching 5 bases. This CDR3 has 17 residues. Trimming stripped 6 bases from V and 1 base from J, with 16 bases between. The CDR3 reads CASSLYPRGSGANVLTF. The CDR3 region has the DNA TGTGCCAGCAGCTTATACCCGAGGGGATCTGGGGCCAACGTCCTGACTTTC.

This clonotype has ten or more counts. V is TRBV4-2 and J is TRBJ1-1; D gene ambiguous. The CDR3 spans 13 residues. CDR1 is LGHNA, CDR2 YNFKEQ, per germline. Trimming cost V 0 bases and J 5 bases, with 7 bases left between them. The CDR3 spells CASSQEIGTEAFF. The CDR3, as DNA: TGTGCCAGCAGCCAAGAGATAGGGACTGAAGCTTTCTTT.

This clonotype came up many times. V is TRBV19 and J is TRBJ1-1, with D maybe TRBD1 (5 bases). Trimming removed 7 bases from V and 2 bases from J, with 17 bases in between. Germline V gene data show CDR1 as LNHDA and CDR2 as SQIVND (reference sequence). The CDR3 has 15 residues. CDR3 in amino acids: CASTEAGTENTEAFF. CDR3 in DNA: TGTGCCAGTACGGAGGCCGGGACGGAAAACACTGAAGCTTTCTTT.

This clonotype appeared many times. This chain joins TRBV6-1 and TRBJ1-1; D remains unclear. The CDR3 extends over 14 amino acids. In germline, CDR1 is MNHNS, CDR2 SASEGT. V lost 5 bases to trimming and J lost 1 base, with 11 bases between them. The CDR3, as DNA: TGTGCCAGCAGTACCCGGGCCGCGAACACTGAAGCTTTCTTT. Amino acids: CASSTRAANTEAFF.

CDR3 region: CSVEDRRGPGTQYF. The CDR3 DNA reads TGCAGCGTTGAAGATCGGAGGGGACCTGGGACCCAGTACTTC. J is TRBJ2-5 and V is TRBV29-1; the D gene is possibly TRBD2 (6 bases). Between the trimmed V and J ends, which lost 0 bases and 7 bases, there was a span of 15 bases. CDR3 size: 14 residues. The germline V gene encodes CDR1 SQVTM and CDR2 ANQGSEA. Based on the CDR3 plus reference TRBV29-1 and TRBJ2-5, the full variable domain is SAVISQKPSRDICQRGTSLTIQCQVDSQVTMMFWYRQQPGQSLTLIATANQGSEATYESGFVIDKFPISRPNLTFSTLTVSNMSPEDSSIYLCSVEDRRGPGTQYFGPGTRLLVL.

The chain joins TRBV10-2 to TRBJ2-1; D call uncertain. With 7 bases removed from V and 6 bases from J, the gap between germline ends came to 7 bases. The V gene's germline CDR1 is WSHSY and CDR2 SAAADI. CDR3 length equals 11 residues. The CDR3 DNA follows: TGCGCCAGCATGGCTGGCAATGAGCAGTTCTTC. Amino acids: CASMAGNEQFF.

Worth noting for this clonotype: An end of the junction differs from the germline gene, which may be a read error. CDR3 loop: CASSPSGSGELF. DNA for the CDR3: TGTGCCAGCAGCCCCTCGGGTAGCGGTGAGCTCTTC. The chain has TRBV7-9 and TRBJ2-4; D might be TRBD2 (6 bases). This CDR3 has 12 residues. Germline CDR1 is SEHNR and CDR2 is FQNEAQ (reference sequence).